Included here is one T cell receptor beta chain sequence, with context. Regarding donors, all were healthy bone marrow donors. This entry is derived from a study of cytomegalovirus exposure and HLA in healthy donors. Trimming cost V 2 bases and J 5 bases; bases outside gene matches: 8. The CDR3 totals 15 residues. Germline lookup yields CDR1 SGDLS and CDR2 YYNGEE. The PCR was carried out with 60 Vbeta primers and 13 Jbeta primers. Per the original data handling: Later reanalysis found 80 million or so unique TCR beta chains, some 10 million of them shared. Sequenced by immunoSEQ multiplex PCR; TCRdb stores in-frame clones only, minus some. V, J and clone size reflect that table, while D and trimming were determined from the DNA. This table holds roughly 150,000 clones, around 75% found once.

This clonotype originated in a male donor in good health and CMV-seronegative. Sequenced input: PBMCs. This sequence joins TRBV9 and TRBJ2-3; 7 nucleotides agree with TRBD1. This CDR3 is CASSVRGLSGDTQYF. The CDR3 region has the DNA TGTGCCAGCAGCGTGAGGGGGCTGTCAGGAGATACGCAGTATTTT. The full variable domain, in which reference TRBV9 and TRBJ2-3 provide the parts outside the CDR3, is DSGVTQTPKHLITATGQRVTLRCSPRSGDLSVYWYQQSLDQGLQFLIQYYNGEERAKGNILERFSAQQFPDLHSELNLSSLELGDSALYFCASSVRGLSGDTQYFGPGTRLTVL.